A selection of T cell receptor beta chains follows, all from one sample in a study of cytomegalovirus exposure and HLA in healthy donors. TCRdb's table, derived via immunoSEQ multiplex PCR, lists solely in-frame clones and lacks some. Of about 57,000 clones in the sample, roughly 80% were seen once. Material for sequencing was PBMCs. The source is a man younger than 40 in good health and CMV-seronegative. Both conserved end residues are trimmed from each CDR3. Fields, in order: clone size, V gene, CDR3 length, CDR3 protein. Expanded clones get a size class; other rows say once, few or many, or leave the size out.

clone size: .; V gene: TRBV11-3; CDR3 length: 13; CDR3 protein: ASSYDRGSGQPQH
clone size: .; V gene: TRBV7-3; CDR3 length: 16; CDR3 protein: ASSLTRRGTGATGELF
clone size: .; V gene: TRBV2; CDR3 length: 12; CDR3 protein: ASSSTGGWYEQY
clone size: .; V gene: TRBV7-9; CDR3 length: 8; CDR3 protein: ASSRGEAF
clone size: .; V gene: TRBV20-1; CDR3 length: 9; CDR3 protein: SARLAQTAF
clone size: .; V gene: TRBV10-3; CDR3 length: 14; CDR3 protein: AISDRGGRFNQPQH
clone size: once; V gene: TRBV18; CDR3 length: 10; CDR3 protein: ASSQEGSQIY
clone size: .; V gene: TRBV6-6; CDR3 length: 11; CDR3 protein: ASRQGRTGELF
clone size: .; V gene: TRBV7-2; CDR3 length: 17; CDR3 protein: ASSLVGGRGLNTNEKLF
clone size: .; V gene: TRBV5-1; CDR3 length: 9; CDR3 protein: ASREEETQY
clone size: .; V gene: TRBV7-2; CDR3 length: 12; CDR3 protein: ASSFRGTNEKLF
clone size: .; V gene: TRBV19; CDR3 length: 13; CDR3 protein: ASSIGEAGRQPQH
clone size: .; V gene: TRBV27; CDR3 length: 11; CDR3 protein: ASSFFGGEGYT
clone size: .; V gene: TRBV6-5; CDR3 length: 11; CDR3 protein: ASSRGGDTEAF
clone size: once; V gene: TRBV9; CDR3 length: 13; CDR3 protein: ASSPRRGDYNEQF
clone size: .; V gene: TRBV7-2; CDR3 length: 14; CDR3 protein: ASSPQAGIDTGELF
clone size: .; V gene: TRBV27; CDR3 length: 11; CDR3 protein: ASSRTAYQPQH
clone size: .; V gene: TRBV30; CDR3 length: 14; CDR3 protein: AWSVMPGFSYNEQF
clone size: .; V gene: TRBV19; CDR3 length: 13; CDR3 protein: ASSYPGSGSYEQY
clone size: .; V gene: TRBV12-5; CDR3 length: 13; CDR3 protein: ASGLPVGGGGELF
clone size: once; V gene: TRBV6-6; CDR3 length: 12; CDR3 protein: ASSATGGGTEAF